Following are 20 T cell receptor beta chains from one sample sequenced in a study of blood T cells in healthy people across ages. With a J-beta primer mix and a sample-barcoded 5' primer, a second PCR ran about 7 to 11 cycles. MiXCR, run by TCRdb on the 5' RACE reads, gives a single entry per CDR3 protein. The sample shows about 670,000 distinct CDR3 sequences, roughly half of them seen only once. The sequencing sample was made of blood. These receptor sequences come from a woman at least 80 years old in good health.

The V gene is TRBV5-1, the J gene TRBJ1-4, with 8 bases matching TRBD1. The CDR3 has 15 residues. V lost 5 bases and J lost 2; bases outside the gene matches: 5. CDR1 and CDR2 (germline): SGHRS, YFSETQ. CDR3 sequence (DNA): TGCGCCAGCAGGAAACAGGGGGACACTAATGAAAAACTGTTTTTT. Translation gives CASRKQGDTNEKLFF.

A few counts support this clonotype. V gene TRBV6-1 combines with J gene TRBJ2-2, with D tentatively TRBD1 (5 bases). Germline loops: CDR1 MNHNS, CDR2 SASEGT. CDR3 length equals 16 residues. V lost 2 bases, J lost 0 bases, and 10 bases lay in between. CDR3 bases: TGTGCCAGCAGTGAAAGGGGTGGCGCGAACACCGGGGAGCTGTTTTTT. Its protein is CASSERGGANTGELFF.

The chain joins TRBV4-3 to TRBJ2-3, with unresolved D. In germline, CDR1 is LGHNA, CDR2 YSLEER. V was cut by 4 bases and J by 5 bases, with 10 bases left in between. The CDR3 consists of 13 residues. Here the CDR3 reads CASSPRNRDTQYF. The CDR3 DNA reads as TGCGCCAGCAGCCCCCGGAACAGAGATACGCAGTATTTT.

This clonotype appeared many times. V usage is TRBV29-1 and J usage is TRBJ2-1; D gene uncertain. CDR3 size: 13 residues. The germline V and J ends were trimmed by 4 bases and 6 bases, with 13 bases remaining between them. Germline CDR1 is SQVTM and CDR2 is ANQGSEA. This chain's CDR3 is CSVGSGQTNEQFF. CDR3 in DNA: TGCAGCGTTGGTTCCGGGCAGACCAATGAGCAGTTCTTC.

The J gene is TRBJ1-1, the V gene TRBV2; TRBD1 is a possible D gene (5 bases). The CDR3 runs to 13 residues. Germline assignment: CDR1 SNHLY and CDR2 FYNNEI. Trimming removed 6 bases at V and 6 bases at J, with 14 bases between. CDR3 in amino acids: CASRGTITAEAFF. CDR3 coding DNA: TGTGCCAGCAGAGGGACGATCACGGCTGAAGCTTTCTTT.

As concerns this clonotype: One base away lies a much larger clone, so this may be a sequencing read error. The chain employs TRBV20-1 and TRBJ2-7, with D possibly matching TRBD1 (6 bases). CDR1 and CDR2 from the germline V gene are DFQATT and SNEGSKA (reference sequence). V lost 4 bases to trimming and J lost 1 base, with 17 bases between them. The CDR3 length is 15 residues. The CDR3 DNA is TGCAGTGCTACTCCTGGACAGATTCTTTCCTACGAGCAGTACTTC. It codes for CSATPGQILSYEQYF.

The V gene is TRBV24-1, the J gene TRBJ2-5, with D possibly TRBD2 on 5 matching bases. V gave up 0 bases and J gave up 12 bases, with 10 bases separating them. Germline V lookup: CDR1 KGHDR, CDR2 SFDVKD. The CDR3 is 12 amino acids. CDR3 in amino acids: CATSDLSSGEYF. The CDR3, as DNA: TGTGCCACCAGTGATTTGTCCAGCGGAGAGTACTTC.

The table lists this clonotype with a few counts. The rearrangement links TRBV20-1 to TRBJ1-2, with 10 bases that match TRBD1. Losses at the gene ends were 5 bases for V and 3 bases for J; bases not matched to a gene: 9. This CDR3 has 15 residues. CDR1 is DFQATT and CDR2 is SNEGSKA in the germline V gene (reference sequence). This CDR3 is CSAWGDRGEHYGYTF. CDR3 coding DNA: TGCAGTGCTTGGGGGGACAGGGGCGAACACTATGGCTACACCTTC.

Remarks on this clonotype: A read error may be the cause here, since a much bigger clone is one base away. The V and J genes are TRBV5-1 and TRBJ2-7, with 12 bases lining up with TRBD2. This CDR3 is 16 amino acids long. Germline trimming cut 2 bases from V and 7 bases from J; bases unmatched to any gene: 10. CDR1 is SGHRS, CDR2 YFSETQ, per germline. Written as DNA, the CDR3 is TGCGCCAGCAGCTTCCAACTAGCGGGGGGCTACAATGAGCAGTACTTC. This gives the protein CASSFQLAGGYNEQYF. The variable domain in full, completed from reference TRBV5-1 and TRBJ2-7, reads KAGVTQTPRYLIKTRGQQVTLSCSPISGHRSVSWYQQTPGQGLQFLFEYFSETQRNKGNFPGRFSGRQFSNSRSEMNVSTLELGDSALYLCASSFQLAGGYNEQYFGPGTRLTVT.

This clonotype was seen more than once but under ten times. The chain joins TRBV5-4 to TRBJ2-4; 9 bases map to TRBD1. The V gene's germline CDR1 is SGHNT and CDR2 YYREEE (reference sequence). J was trimmed by 3 bases and V by 4 bases; bases with no gene match: 8. This CDR3 contains 16 residues. CDR3 nucleotides: TGTGCCAGCAGCCTCGGGACAGGGCTAGACAAAAACATTCAGTACTTC. Protein product: CASSLGTGLDKNIQYF.

This sequence joins TRBV7-9 and TRBJ1-6, with unresolved D. CDR3 length equals 13 residues. The V end lost 5 bases, the J end lost 10 bases, and 12 bases lay between the germline ends. Looked up from germline, CDR1 is SEHNR and CDR2 is FQNEAQ (reference sequence). The CDR3 protein is CASSPNVESPLHF. CDR3 coding DNA: TGTGCCAGCAGCCCGAACGTGGAATCACCCCTCCACTTT.

A few counts support this clonotype. The rearrangement links TRBV6-5 to TRBJ2-3; possible D gene TRBD2, 6 bases. CDR1 is MNHEY and CDR2 is SVGAGI in the germline V gene. V gave up 8 bases and J gave up 2 bases, with 17 bases separating them. This CDR3 contains 15 residues. CDR3 loop: CASAETSSNTDTQYF. The CDR3, as DNA: TGTGCCAGCGCGGAAACTAGCTCGAACACAGATACGCAGTATTTT.

This chain uses TRBV15 with TRBJ2-7, with a weak D call TRBD2 (6 bases). Germline CDR1 reads LNHNV; CDR2 reads YYDKDF (reference sequence). Between the trimmed V and J ends, which lost 5 bases and 3 bases, there was a span of 41 bases. CDR3 length equals 23 residues. As DNA, the CDR3 is TGTGCCACCAGCCCCTCCCGGTCCCGAAATCAAGGAAGACTAGTCCCGAGAGGCTACGAGCAGTACTTC. This gives the protein CATSPSRSRNQGRLVPRGYEQYF. The variable domain in full, with the rest retrieved from reference TRBV15 and TRBJ2-7, is DAMVIQNPRYQVTQFGKPVTLSCSQTLNHNVMYWYQQKSSQAPKLLFHYYDKDFNNEADTPDNFQSRRPNTSFCFLDIRSPGLGDTAMYLCATSPSRSRNQGRLVPRGYEQYFGPGTRLTVT.

This clonotype was seen at least ten times. The chain recombines TRBV20-1 with TRBJ2-5; possible D gene TRBD2, 5 bases. V was trimmed by 3 bases and J by 5 bases, leaving 13 bases between them. Germline V gene sequence: CDR1 DFQATT, CDR2 SNEGSKA (reference sequence). This CDR3 comprises 13 residues. DNA for the CDR3: TGCAGTGCTAGGGACTGGGCGGAGGAGACCCAGTACTTC. This encodes CSARDWAEETQYF.

This clonotype appeared a single time. The rearrangement uses TRBV3-1 and TRBJ2-2; D unresolved. CDR1 LGHDT and CDR2 YNNKEL come from the germline V gene (reference sequence). Trimming removed 0 bases at V and 6 bases at J, with 8 bases between. The length of the CDR3 is 14 residues. CDR3 region: CASSQDLSAGELFF. In nucleotides, the CDR3 is TGTGCCAGCAGCCAAGATCTAAGCGCCGGGGAGCTGTTTTTT.

The V call is TRBV24-1, the J call TRBJ2-4, with 9 bases that match TRBD2. Germline trimming cut 3 bases from V and 2 bases from J; bases unmatched to any gene: 4. The CDR3 is made up of 16 amino acids. Germline loops: CDR1 KGHDR, CDR2 SFDVKD. The CDR3 reads CATSDTASGTKNIQYF. The CDR3 region has the DNA TGTGCCACCAGTGATACAGCTAGCGGGACCAAAAACATTCAGTACTTC.

This clonotype occurred many times. CDR3 protein: CASSSLRGEETQYF. CDR3 DNA sequence: TGTGCCAGCAGCTCCCTAAGAGGAGAAGAGACCCAGTACTTC. The V and J genes are TRBV9 and TRBJ2-5; D call uncertain. The germline gives CDR1 SGDLS, CDR2 YYNGEE. CDR3 size: 14 residues. V was pared by 4 bases and J by 3 bases, with 13 bases between. Looking up the rest from reference TRBV9 and TRBJ2-5 gives the full variable domain: DSGVTQTPKHLITATGQRVTLRCSPRSGDLSVYWYQQSLDQGLQFLIQYYNGEERAKGNILERFSAQQFPDLHSELNLSSLELGDSALYFCASSSLRGEETQYFGPGTRLLVL.

This clonotype was counted at least ten times. The chain recombines TRBV10-3 with TRBJ2-3, with D possibly TRBD1 on 5 matching bases. CDR1 is ENHRY, CDR2 SYGVKD, per germline. The CDR3 sequence is 14 residues long. V dropped 4 bases and J dropped 1 base, with 9 bases sitting between them. The chain's CDR3 is CAISGIQGTDTQYF. The CDR3 bases are TGTGCCATCAGTGGAATACAGGGCACAGATACGCAGTATTTT.

The rearrangement uses TRBV3-1 and TRBJ1-2, with TRBD1 identical over 8 bases. Germline CDR1 reads LGHDT; CDR2 reads YNNKEL (reference sequence). CDR3 length: 15 residues. The ends lost 2 bases at V and 0 bases at J; junction bases unmatched: 2. CDR3 nucleotides: TGTGCCAGCAGCCAATCGGACAGGGCTAACTATGGCTACACCTTC. As protein: CASSQSDRANYGYTF.

This clonotype was observed a handful of times. The chain is built from TRBV29-1 and TRBJ1-2, with 7 bases identical to TRBD1. The junction had 4 bases not matched to a gene; V was cut back by 3 bases and J by 3 bases. Germline V lookup: CDR1 SQVTM, CDR2 ANQGSEA. The CDR3 is 13 residues long. The CDR3 here is CSVDNRGYYGYTF. In DNA, the CDR3 is TGCAGCGTTGACAACAGGGGATACTATGGCTACACCTTC. The full variable domain, rest sourced from reference TRBV29-1 and TRBJ1-2, is SAVISQKPSRDICQRGTSLTIQCQVDSQVTMMFWYRQQPGQSLTLIATANQGSEATYESGFVIDKFPISRPNLTFSTLTVSNMSPEDSSIYLCSVDNRGYYGYTFGSGTRLTVV.